This T cell receptor beta chain was obtained from a study of blood T cell repertoires in COVID-19. Study in general: Whether acute or convalescent, the COVID-19 samples came from the United States, Italy and Spain. T cells, B-cell-depleted T cells, or PBMCs supplied cDNA or gDNA.

As handled by the study authors: Nucleated cell counts were estimated from reference gene primer amplification. Libraries were prepared by immunoSEQ multiplex PCR; TCRdb keeps only in-frame clonotypes and omits some of them. The V and J calls and clone size are taken from that table; D and trimming were inferred from the DNA. The sample includes fewer than 65,000 clones, roughly four fifths of them seen just once. V was clipped by 0 bases and J by 7 bases, with 10 bases between them. Germline V CDR1 and CDR2: SGDLS, YYNGEE. This CDR3 spans 13 amino acids. Sequenced input: peripheral blood. This chain uses TRBV9 with TRBJ1-1; TRBD1 might be the D (5 bases). This TCR was recovered from a human donor in a cohort sampled during active COVID-19. In DNA form, the CDR3 reads TGTGCCAGCAGCGTAGGTTCAGGACATGAAGCTTTCTTT. Translated, it gives CASSVGSGHEAFF.